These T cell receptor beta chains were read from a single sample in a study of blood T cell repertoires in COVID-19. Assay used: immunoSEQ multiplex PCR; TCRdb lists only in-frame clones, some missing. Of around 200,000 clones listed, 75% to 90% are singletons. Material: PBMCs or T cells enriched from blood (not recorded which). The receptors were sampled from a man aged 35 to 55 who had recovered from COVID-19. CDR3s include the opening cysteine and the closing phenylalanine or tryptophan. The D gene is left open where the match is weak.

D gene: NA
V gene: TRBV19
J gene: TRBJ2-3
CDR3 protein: CASRSGLSTDTQYF

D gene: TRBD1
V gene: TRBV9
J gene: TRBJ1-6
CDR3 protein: CASSVEGDRNSPLHF

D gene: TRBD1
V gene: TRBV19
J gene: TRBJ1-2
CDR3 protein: CASSWSGTGERGYTF

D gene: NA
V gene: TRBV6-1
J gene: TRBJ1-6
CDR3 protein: CASSEAGRQPLHF

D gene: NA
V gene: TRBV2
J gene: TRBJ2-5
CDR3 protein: CASREGLVKQETQYF

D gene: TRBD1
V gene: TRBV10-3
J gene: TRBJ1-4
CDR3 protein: CAISQQGNGEKLFF

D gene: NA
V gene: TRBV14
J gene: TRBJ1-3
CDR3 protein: CASSRIQGFSGNTIYF

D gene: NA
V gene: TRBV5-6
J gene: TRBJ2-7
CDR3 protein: CASSDGLSSYEQYF

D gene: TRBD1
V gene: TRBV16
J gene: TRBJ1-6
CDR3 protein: CASSVFHGATGTGALHF

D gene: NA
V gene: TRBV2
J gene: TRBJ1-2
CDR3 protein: CASSEGRDNYGYTF

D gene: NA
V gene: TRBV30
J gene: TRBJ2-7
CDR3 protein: CAWNTGTYEQYF

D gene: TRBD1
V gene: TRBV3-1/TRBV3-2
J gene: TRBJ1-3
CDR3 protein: CASSRGQSSGNTIYF

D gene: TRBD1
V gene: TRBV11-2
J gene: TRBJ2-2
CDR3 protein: CASSQQGSPGELFF

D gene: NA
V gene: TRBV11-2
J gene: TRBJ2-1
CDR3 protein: CASSLGVEQFF